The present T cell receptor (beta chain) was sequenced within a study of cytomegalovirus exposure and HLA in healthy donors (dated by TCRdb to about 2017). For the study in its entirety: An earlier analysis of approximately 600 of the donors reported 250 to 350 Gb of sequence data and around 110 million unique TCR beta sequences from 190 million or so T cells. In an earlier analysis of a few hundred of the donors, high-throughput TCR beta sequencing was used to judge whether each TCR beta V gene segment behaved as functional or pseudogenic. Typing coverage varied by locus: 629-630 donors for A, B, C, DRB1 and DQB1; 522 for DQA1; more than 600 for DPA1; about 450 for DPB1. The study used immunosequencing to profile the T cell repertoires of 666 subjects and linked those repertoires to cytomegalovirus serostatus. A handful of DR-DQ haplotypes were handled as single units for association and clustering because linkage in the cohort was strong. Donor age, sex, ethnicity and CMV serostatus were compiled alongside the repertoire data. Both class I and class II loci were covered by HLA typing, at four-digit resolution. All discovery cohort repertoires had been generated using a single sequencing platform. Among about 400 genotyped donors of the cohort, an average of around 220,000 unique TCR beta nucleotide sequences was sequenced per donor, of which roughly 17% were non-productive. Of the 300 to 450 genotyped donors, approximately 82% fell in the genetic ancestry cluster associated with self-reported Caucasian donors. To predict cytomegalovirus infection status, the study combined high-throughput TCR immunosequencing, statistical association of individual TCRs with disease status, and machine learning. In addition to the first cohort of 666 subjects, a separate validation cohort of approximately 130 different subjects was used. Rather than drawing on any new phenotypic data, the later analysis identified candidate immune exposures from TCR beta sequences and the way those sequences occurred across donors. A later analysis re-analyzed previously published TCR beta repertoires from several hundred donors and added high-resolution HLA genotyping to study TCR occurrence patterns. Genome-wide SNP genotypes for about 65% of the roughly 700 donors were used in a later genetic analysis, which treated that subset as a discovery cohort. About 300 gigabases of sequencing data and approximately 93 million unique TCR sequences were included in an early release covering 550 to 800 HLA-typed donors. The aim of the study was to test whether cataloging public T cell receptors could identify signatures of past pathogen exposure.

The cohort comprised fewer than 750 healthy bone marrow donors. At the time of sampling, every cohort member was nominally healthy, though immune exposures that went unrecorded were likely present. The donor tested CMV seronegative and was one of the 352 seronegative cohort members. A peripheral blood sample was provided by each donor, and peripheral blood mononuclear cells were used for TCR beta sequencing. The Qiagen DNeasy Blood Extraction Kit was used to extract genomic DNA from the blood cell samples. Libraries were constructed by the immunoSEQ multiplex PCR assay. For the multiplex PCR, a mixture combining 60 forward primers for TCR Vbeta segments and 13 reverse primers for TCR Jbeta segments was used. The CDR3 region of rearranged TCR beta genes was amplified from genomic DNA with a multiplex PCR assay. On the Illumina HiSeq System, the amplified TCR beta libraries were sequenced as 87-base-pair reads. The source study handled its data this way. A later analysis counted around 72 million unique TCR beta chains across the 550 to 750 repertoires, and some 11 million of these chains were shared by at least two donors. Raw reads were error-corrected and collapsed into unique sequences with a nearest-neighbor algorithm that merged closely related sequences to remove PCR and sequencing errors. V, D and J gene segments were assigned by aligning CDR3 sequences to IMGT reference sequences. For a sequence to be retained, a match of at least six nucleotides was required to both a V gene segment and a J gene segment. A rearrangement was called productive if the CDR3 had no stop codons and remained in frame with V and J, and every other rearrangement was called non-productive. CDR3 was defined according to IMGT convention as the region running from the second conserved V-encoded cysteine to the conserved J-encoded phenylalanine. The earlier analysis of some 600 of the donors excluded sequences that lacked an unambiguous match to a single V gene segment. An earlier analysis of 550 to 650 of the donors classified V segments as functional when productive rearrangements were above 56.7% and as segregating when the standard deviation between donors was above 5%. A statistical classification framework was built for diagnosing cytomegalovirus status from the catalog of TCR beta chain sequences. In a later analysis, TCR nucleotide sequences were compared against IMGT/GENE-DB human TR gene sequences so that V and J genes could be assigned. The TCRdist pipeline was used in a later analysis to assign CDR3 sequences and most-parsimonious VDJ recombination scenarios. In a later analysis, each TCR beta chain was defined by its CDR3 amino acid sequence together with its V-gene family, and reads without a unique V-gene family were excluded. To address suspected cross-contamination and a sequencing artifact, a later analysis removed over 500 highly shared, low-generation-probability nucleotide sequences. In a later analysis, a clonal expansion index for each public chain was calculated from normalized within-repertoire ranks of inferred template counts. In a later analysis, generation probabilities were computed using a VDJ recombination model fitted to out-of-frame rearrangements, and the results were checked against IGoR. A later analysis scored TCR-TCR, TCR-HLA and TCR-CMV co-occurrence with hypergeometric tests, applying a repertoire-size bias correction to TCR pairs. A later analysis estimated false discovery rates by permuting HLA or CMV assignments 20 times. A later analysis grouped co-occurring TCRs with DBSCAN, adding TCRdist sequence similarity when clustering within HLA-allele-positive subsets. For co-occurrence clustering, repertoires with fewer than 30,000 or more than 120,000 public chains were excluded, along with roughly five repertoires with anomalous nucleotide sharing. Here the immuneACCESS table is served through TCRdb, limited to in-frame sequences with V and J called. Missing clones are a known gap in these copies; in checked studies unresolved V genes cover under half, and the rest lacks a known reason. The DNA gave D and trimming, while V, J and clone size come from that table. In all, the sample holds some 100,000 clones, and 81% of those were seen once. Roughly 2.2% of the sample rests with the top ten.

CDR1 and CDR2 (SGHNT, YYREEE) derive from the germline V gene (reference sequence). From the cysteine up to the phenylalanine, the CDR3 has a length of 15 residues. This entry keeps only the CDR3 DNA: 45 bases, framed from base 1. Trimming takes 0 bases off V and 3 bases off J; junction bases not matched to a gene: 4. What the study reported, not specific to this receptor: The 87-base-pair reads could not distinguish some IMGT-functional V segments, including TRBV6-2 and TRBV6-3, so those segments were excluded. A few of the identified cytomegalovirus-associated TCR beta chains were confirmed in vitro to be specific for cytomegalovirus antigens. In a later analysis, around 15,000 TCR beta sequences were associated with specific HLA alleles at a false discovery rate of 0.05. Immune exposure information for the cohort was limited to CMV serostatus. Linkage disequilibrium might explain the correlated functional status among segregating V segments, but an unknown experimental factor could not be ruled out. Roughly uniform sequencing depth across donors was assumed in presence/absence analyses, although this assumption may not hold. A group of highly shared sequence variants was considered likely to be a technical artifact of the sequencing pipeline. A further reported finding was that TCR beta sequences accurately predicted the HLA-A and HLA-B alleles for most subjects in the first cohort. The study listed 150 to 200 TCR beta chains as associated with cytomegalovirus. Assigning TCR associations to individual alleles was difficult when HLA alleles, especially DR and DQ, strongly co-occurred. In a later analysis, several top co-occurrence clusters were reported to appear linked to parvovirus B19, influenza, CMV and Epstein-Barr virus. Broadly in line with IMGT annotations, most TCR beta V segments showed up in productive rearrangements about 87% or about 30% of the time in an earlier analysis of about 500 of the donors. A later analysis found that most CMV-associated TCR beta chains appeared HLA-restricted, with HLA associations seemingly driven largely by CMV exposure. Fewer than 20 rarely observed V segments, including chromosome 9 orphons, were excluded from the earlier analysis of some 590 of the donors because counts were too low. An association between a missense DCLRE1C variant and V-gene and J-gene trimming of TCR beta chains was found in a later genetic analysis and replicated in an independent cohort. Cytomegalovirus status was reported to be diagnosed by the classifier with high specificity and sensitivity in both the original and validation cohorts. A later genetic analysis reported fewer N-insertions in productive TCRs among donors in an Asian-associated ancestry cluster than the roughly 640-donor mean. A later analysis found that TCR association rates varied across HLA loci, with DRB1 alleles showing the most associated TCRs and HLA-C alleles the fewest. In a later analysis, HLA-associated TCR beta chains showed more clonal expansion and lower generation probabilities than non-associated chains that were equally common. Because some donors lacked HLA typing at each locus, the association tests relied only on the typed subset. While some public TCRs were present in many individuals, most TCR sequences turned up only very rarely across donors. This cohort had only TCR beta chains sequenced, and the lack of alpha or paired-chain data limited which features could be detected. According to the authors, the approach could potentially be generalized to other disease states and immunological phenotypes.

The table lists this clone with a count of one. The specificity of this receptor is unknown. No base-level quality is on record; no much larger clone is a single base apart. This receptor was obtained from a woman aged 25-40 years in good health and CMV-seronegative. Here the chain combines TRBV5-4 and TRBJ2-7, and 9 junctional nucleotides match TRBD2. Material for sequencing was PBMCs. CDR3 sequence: CASSLVGTSSYEQYF. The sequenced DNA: TGTGCCAGCAGCTTGGTCGGGACTAGCAGCTACGAGCAGTACTTC.